This TCR beta chain is from a study of blood T cell repertoires in COVID-19. About the study: Spain, Italy and the United States supplied samples that represented acute and convalescent COVID-19. PBMCs, B-cell-depleted T cells, or T cells provided the cDNA or gDNA that made up the material.

Original data processing: Reference gene primer amplification gave nucleated cell count estimates. The table came from immunoSEQ multiplex PCR; TCRdb's copy has only in-frame clones and leaves some out. D and trimming come from the DNA, and the V and J calls and clone size come from that table. The data contain about 140,000 clones, about 77% of them seen just once; the ten biggest clones take up roughly 9%. With 0 bases clipped from V and 5 bases from J, the junction kept 5 bases outside the gene matches. CDR3 length: 16 amino acids. Germline loops: CDR1 MGHRA, CDR2 YSYEKL. The source material was peripheral blood. The clonotype originates from a woman aged 45-60 years with active or convalescent COVID-19. The V and J genes are TRBV4-1 and TRBJ2-7; 12 bases line up with TRBD2. This CDR3 is CASSQETSGRRNEQYF. Written as DNA, the CDR3 is TGCGCCAGCAGCCAAGAGACTAGCGGGAGAAGGAACGAGCAGTACTTC.